This is a list of T cell receptor beta chains from one sample in a study of blood T cell repertoires in COVID-19. The assay was immunoSEQ multiplex PCR, and TCRdb's table has in-frame clones only and misses some. The data show about 98,000 clones, about 80% seen once. Sample: peripheral blood. The receptors were sampled from a man between 65 and 85 years old with acute or convalescent COVID-19. CDR3s include the opening cysteine and the closing phenylalanine or tryptophan. The D gene is left open where the match is weak. Clone size is given for some rows only: seen once, a few or many times, or a class if the clone is expanded.

clone_size j_call v_call d_call cdr3_nt cdr3_aa
few TRBJ2-7 TRBV5-1 NA TGCGCCAGCAGCTTGGAGGCAGGGCAAGTTTACGAGCAGTACTTC CASSLEAGQVYEQYF
NA TRBJ1-2 TRBV6-6 NA TGTGCCAGCAGTTACTATCCTCAAGGGGACTATGGCTACACCTTC CASSYYPQGDYGYTF
NA TRBJ2-7 TRBV4-1 NA TGCGCCAGCAGCCAAGCCCCTTCTCAGGGGTACGAGCAGTACTTC CASSQAPSQGYEQYF
NA TRBJ1-6 TRBV27 TRBD1 TGTGCCAGCAGTTACAGGGGTACGAATTCACCCCTCCACTTT CASSYRGTNSPLHF
NA TRBJ2-7 TRBV5-1 NA TGCGCCAGCAGCCCGACAGGTCCGTCCTACGAGCAGTACTTC CASSPTGPSYEQYF
NA TRBJ2-3 TRBV20-1 TRBD2 TGCAGTGCTAGTACCGGGACTAGCGGTACGCAGTATTTT CSASTGTSGTQYF
NA TRBJ2-1 TRBV27 TRBD2 TGTGCCAGCAGTCAAACTAGCGGGAGCTACAATGAGCAGTTCTTC CASSQTSGSYNEQFF
NA TRBJ1-3 TRBV19 NA TGTGCCAGTCGGGACGGGAGCTCTGGAAACACCATATATTTT CASRDGSSGNTIYF
NA TRBJ1-1 TRBV9 NA TGTGCCAGCAGCCGCCAGGACAGAAACACTGAAGCTTTCTTT CASSRQDRNTEAFF
NA TRBJ2-1 TRBV12-5 TRBD1 TGTGCTAGTGGCCCGGACAGGGGGTCCTACAATGAGCAGTTCTTC CASGPDRGSYNEQFF
few TRBJ2-7 TRBV7-2 NA TGTGCCAGCAGCCACCTACAGGGTAACGAGCAGTACTTC CASSHLQGNEQYF
NA TRBJ2-2 TRBV27 TRBD2 TGTGCCAGCAGTCCTGCCGGGGGGTGGACCGGGGAGCTGTTTTTT CASSPAGGWTGELFF
once TRBJ1-4 TRBV9 NA TGTGCCAGCAGCGTAGCCAGGTCTAATGAAAAACTGTTTTTT CASSVARSNEKLFF
NA TRBJ1-3 TRBV6-5 NA TGTGCCAGCAGTTACCTCGGGGGTTCGTCTGGAAACACCATATATTTT CASSYLGGSSGNTIYF
NA TRBJ1-1 TRBV19 TRBD1 TGTGCCAGTAGTGGGGACAGCTTGGGCGTCGGCACTGAAGCTTTCTTT CASSGDSLGVGTEAFF
once TRBJ1-5 TRBV9 NA TGTGCCAGCAGCGTCGACATTCGCAATCAGCCCCAGCATTTT CASSVDIRNQPQHF
NA TRBJ2-2 TRBV6-1 TRBD2 TGTGCCAGCAGTGAACCGACTAGCGGGAGCCGTTTCGCGAACACCGGGGAGCTGTTTTTT CASSEPTSGSRFANTGELFF
hyperexpanded TRBJ2-2 TRBV2 TRBD2 TGTGCCAGCACTTGGACTAGCGGGAGGGCCAACACCGGGGAGCTGTTTTTT CASTWTSGRANTGELFF
NA TRBJ2-7 TRBV7-7 NA TGTGCTAGCAGTCCAGGAACAGGCGTCGACTACGAGCAGTACTTC CASSPGTGVDYEQYF
NA TRBJ2-7 TRBV20-1 TRBD2 TGCAGTGCTAGTAGACTAGCGGGGGGAGTCTACGAGCAGTACTTC CSASRLAGGVYEQYF
NA TRBJ2-7 TRBV24-1 TRBD1 TGTGCCACCAGGGGGGACAGGGACTACGAGCAGTACTTC CATRGDRDYEQYF
NA TRBJ1-4 TRBV25-1 TRBD1 TGTGCCAGCAGTGATGACAGGGGTACTAATGAAAAACTGTTTTTT CASSDDRGTNEKLFF
NA TRBJ2-3 TRBV19 NA TGTGCCAGTAGTAGGTGGGCTAGCACAGATACGCAGTATTTT CASSRWASTDTQYF
NA TRBJ2-5 TRBV7-2 TRBD1 TGTGCCAGCAGACGGGACAGGGGGGAGACCCAGTACTTC CASRRDRGETQYF
NA TRBJ2-1 TRBV9 NA TGTGCCAGCAGCCCCGGTGCTGTTTTCTTTAACAATGAGCAGTTCTTC CASSPGAVFFNNEQFF
NA TRBJ1-6 TRBV28 TRBD1 TGTGCCAGCAGTTGGGGCCAGACAGGGTGGTCTAATAATTCACCCCTCCACTTT CASSWGQTGWSNNSPLHF
NA TRBJ2-5 TRBV2 NA TGTGCCACTGCGGGGGCGGCACAAGAGACCCAGTACTTC CATAGAAQETQYF
NA TRBJ2-3 TRBV2 TRBD2 TGTGCCAGCAGTTCTAGCGGGGGCCTTAGCACAGATACGCAGTATTTT CASSSSGGLSTDTQYF
NA TRBJ2-3 TRBV4-3 TRBD2 TGCGCCAGCAGCCACAGCGGGAGGTCGGATACGCAGTATTTT CASSHSGRSDTQYF
once TRBJ2-2 TRBV5-6 TRBD1 TGTGCCAGCAGCTGGACAGGGAGAGGCACCGGGGAGCTGTTTTTT CASSWTGRGTGELFF
NA TRBJ2-3 TRBV5-4 TRBD2 TGTGCCAGCAGCCCGGGACTAGCTGGGAGCACAGATACGCAGTATTTT CASSPGLAGSTDTQYF
NA TRBJ2-7 TRBV7-2 NA TGTGCCAGCAGCACCGACCGGGCAGGACTCTACGAGCAGTACTTC CASSTDRAGLYEQYF
NA TRBJ2-5 TRBV10-3 TRBD2 TGTGCCATCGGGGGGGTGGTGGAGGGAGAGACCCAGTACTTC CAIGGVVEGETQYF
few TRBJ1-2 TRBV5-4 TRBD1 TGTGCCAGCAGCGGAAGGGACAGGGGGGCTGGCTACACCTTC CASSGRDRGAGYTF
NA TRBJ1-4 TRBV5-1 TRBD1 TGCGCCAGCTCCTATGGACAGGCAACTAATGAAAAACTGTTTTTT CASSYGQATNEKLFF
once TRBJ2-7 TRBV7-8 NA TGTGCCAGCAGCTTAGGTGCTAGCTATTACGAGCAGTACTTC CASSLGASYYEQYF
NA TRBJ1-1 TRBV2 NA TGTGCCAGCATCGAGGGCATGAACACTGAAGCTTTCTTT CASIEGMNTEAFF
NA TRBJ2-3 TRBV5-1 NA TGCGCCAGCGGGCCTTATGGCCCTAGCACAGATACGCAGTATTTT CASGPYGPSTDTQYF
few TRBJ2-7 TRBV18 NA TGTGCCAGCTCACGGGGCAGGGGCCCCAACTACGAGCAGTACTTC CASSRGRGPNYEQYF